This TCR beta chain derives from a study of shared clonotypes between healthy human individuals. Study details: In total, the donors were a couple of women and a few men aged 18 to 49.

This CDR3 region has 14 residues. Trimming took 1 base from V and 10 from J, leaving 16 bases between them. Per germline, CDR1 SQVTM and CDR2 ANQGSEA. This table comes from immunoSEQ multiplex PCR, and its TCRdb copy is limited to in-frame clones, with some not included. The table shows about 490,000 clones, with 60% to 80% occurring only once. Every donor, a Caucasian adult, lived in Nashville, Tennessee. There are a few counts of this clone. Its antigen is not identified. Study outcomes and limitations: Sequencing depth was a factor that was expected to affect clonotype sharing among donors. Limitation of the genetic and exposure-history diversity represented came from the few donors.

This chain links TRBV29-1 with TRBJ1-4; no definite D call. This receptor was identified in a woman aged 35 to 49 in good health. Some clones in this sample may be carry-over from other donors' samples. Source material: PBMCs. CDR3 nucleotides: TGCAGCGTTGAAGTTGGGCAGGACGGTGGAAAACTGTTTTTT. This translates into CSVEVGQDGGKLFF.